This T cell receptor beta chain emerged from a study of shared clonotypes between healthy human individuals. About this clone: Antigen unknown.

The sorted-subset replicate PCRs were given around 200 ng DNA, which is 27,000 or so T cell genomes. Profiled with immunoSEQ multiplex PCR; TCRdb holds only in-frame clones, not every one. The repertoire includes some 2.3 million clones, more than 85% of them detected once, and 0.39% sits in the top ten. Whole-study findings and limits: Memory subsets had estimated richness that was generally smaller than that of naive subsets.

There are 16 residues in the CDR3. The germline CDR1 and CDR2 sequences are SNHLY and FYNNEI. V lost 3 bases and J lost 1; bases outside the gene matches: 6. The TCR comes from a man aged 18 to 29 in good health. Some clones in this sample may be carry-over from other donors' samples. The chain uses TRBV2 and TRBJ2-4; the match to TRBD2 covers 7 bases. Material for sequencing was naive CD4+ T cells from PBMCs. Indicated subset: CD45RA+ positively selected. CDR3 loop: CASSDTGGLAKNIQYF. CDR3 DNA: TGTGCCAGCAGTGATACGGGGGGATTGGCCAAAAACATTCAGTACTTC.